The 8 T cell receptor beta chains presented below share a single source sample, sequenced in a study of tissue T cells after allogeneic stem cell transplantation. Data came from immunoSEQ multiplex PCR; TCRdb stores just in-frame clones and leaves some out. The table includes 9,800 or so clones, over 50% detected once. The specimen comprised tissue from the stomach, sampled at autopsy. These receptors all come from a male donor at least 60 years old with lung cancer.

The chain is built from TRBV6-5 and TRBJ1-1, with D tentatively TRBD1 (5 bases). Germline V CDR1 and CDR2: MNHEY, SVGAGI. The ends were cut back, 8 bases at V and 7 bases at J, with 11 bases in the middle. CDR3 length: 11 residues. Written as DNA, the CDR3 is TGTGCCAGCCGCCGACAGAGTGAAGCTTTCTTT. Encoded protein: CASRRQSEAFF.

This clone is medium-sized. This chain uses TRBV6-4 with TRBJ2-2, with D unclear. Germline V CDR1 and CDR2: MRHNA, SNTAGT. Between the trimmed V and J ends, which lost 5 bases and 4 bases, there was a span of 11 bases. The CDR3 totals 14 residues. The CDR3, as DNA: TGTGCCAGCAGTAGGACCCCGGGCACCGGGGAGCTGTTTTTT. Its protein product is CASSRTPGTGELFF.

This clone was seen more than once but under ten times. V usage is TRBV27 and J usage is TRBJ2-3; 8 bases are shared with TRBD2. Germline trimming cut 6 bases from V and 0 bases from J; bases unmatched to any gene: 5. The germline CDR1 and CDR2 sequences are MNHEY and SMNVEV (reference sequence). This CDR3 region has 15 residues. For the CDR3, the DNA is TGTGCCAGCAGCAGCTTAGCGGGAAGCACAGATACGCAGTATTTT. Translating gives CASSSLAGSTDTQYF.

This clone was seen more than once but under ten times. This rearrangement joins TRBV11-3 to TRBJ1-5, with 10 bases that match TRBD1. After removal of 6 bases from V and 5 bases from J, the junction contained 7 bases not matched to a gene. The V gene's germline CDR1 is SGHNT and CDR2 YENEEA. The CDR3 runs to 15 residues. The CDR3 sequence: CASRVSGTGDQPQHF. Written as DNA, the CDR3 is TGTGCCAGCAGAGTTAGCGGGACAGGGGATCAGCCCCAGCATTTT.

This sequence joins TRBV7-2 and TRBJ1-6; tentative D call: TRBD1 (5 bases). Germline-derived CDR1 and CDR2 are SGHTA and FQGNSA. The CDR3 totals 15 residues. V lost 5 bases, J lost 5 bases, and 13 bases lay in between. CDR3 residues: CASSGPGPDNSPLHF. The DNA of the CDR3 is TGTGCCAGCAGCGGACCGGGACCGGATAATTCACCCCTCCACTTT.

The chain recombines TRBV2 with TRBJ2-3, with 7 bases fitting TRBD1. The CDR3 extends over 14 amino acids. In germline, CDR1 is SNHLY, CDR2 FYNNEI. J gave up 5 bases and V 4 bases, and 6 bases lay outside the gene matches. The CDR3 here is CASSGQGRLDTQYF. CDR3 coding DNA: TGTGCCAGCAGTGGACAGGGAAGGTTAGATACGCAGTATTTT. Combining the CDR3 with reference TRBV2 and TRBJ2-3 gives the whole variable domain EPEVTQTPSHQVTQMGQEVILRCVPISNHLYFYWYRQILGQKVEFLVSFYNNEISEKSEIFDDQFSVERPDGSNFTLKIRSTKLEDSAMYFCASSGQGRLDTQYFGPGTRLTVL.

The rearrangement uses TRBV6-5 and TRBJ2-7; TRBD1 matches at 9 bases. The CDR3 has 13 residues. The V and J ends lost 6 bases and 4 bases, in that order; junction bases with no gene match: 4. In germline, CDR1 is MNHEY, CDR2 SVGAGI. The CDR3, as DNA: TGTGCCAGCAGCCGGGACAGGGAGTACGAGCAGTACTTC. This encodes CASSRDREYEQYF.

The chain uses TRBV19 and TRBJ2-1; the D is unclear. There are 15 residues in the CDR3. CDR1 LNHDA and CDR2 SQIVND come from the germline V gene (reference sequence). V lost 3 bases, J lost 0 bases, and 9 bases lay in between. CDR3 nucleotide sequence: TGTGCCAGTAGTATGGGCACTTACTCCTACAATGAGCAGTTCTTC. This gives the protein CASSMGTYSYNEQFF.